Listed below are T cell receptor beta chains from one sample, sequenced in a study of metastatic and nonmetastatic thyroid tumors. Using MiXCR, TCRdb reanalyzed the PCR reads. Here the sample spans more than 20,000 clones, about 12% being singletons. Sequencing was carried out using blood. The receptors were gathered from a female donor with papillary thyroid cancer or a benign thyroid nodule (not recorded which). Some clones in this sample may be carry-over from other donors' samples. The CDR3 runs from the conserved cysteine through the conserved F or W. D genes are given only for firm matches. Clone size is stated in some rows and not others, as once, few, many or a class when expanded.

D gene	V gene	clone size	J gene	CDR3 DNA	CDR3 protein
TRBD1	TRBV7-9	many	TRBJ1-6	TGTGCCAGCAGCTTAGGACAGGGAGGTGGGTCACCCCTCCACTTT	CASSLGQGGGSPLHF
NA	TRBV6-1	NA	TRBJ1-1	TGTGCCTGCGTCCCCGGGACTGGGTACACTGAAGCTTTCTTT	CACVPGTGYTEAFF
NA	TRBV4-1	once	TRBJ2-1	TGCGCCAGCAGCCAAGATAGGGCGCAGTTTGCCGCATACAATGAGCAGTTCTTC	CASSQDRAQFAAYNEQFF
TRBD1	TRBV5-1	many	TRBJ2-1	TGCGCCAGCAGCACTGGCAGGGGGTTCGAGAATGAGCAGTTCTTC	CASSTGRGFENEQFF
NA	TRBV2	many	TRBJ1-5	TGTGCCAGCAGTGGGCAGGGAGGGAATCAGCCCCAGCATTTT	CASSGQGGNQPQHF
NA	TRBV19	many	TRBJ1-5	TGTGCCACAATGGGGGGGCAGGGAGGCAATCAGCCCCAGCATTTT	CATMGGQGGNQPQHF
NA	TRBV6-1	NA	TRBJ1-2	TGTGCCAGCGCTGGGGCTCAGTATGGCTACACCTTC	CASAGAQYGYTF
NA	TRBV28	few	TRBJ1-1	TGTGCCAGCTCAGTTCTCGAGGGGGTGAACACTGAAGCTTTCTTT	CASSVLEGVNTEAFF
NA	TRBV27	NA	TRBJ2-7	TGTGCCAGCAGTTTAGAACCATTGGGCTACGAGCAGTACTTC	CASSLEPLGYEQYF
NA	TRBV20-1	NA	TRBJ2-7	TGCAGTGCTAGGGGGACATGGGTTTGCATTTTGGTCTCCGAGCAGTACTTC	CSARGTWVCILVSEQYF
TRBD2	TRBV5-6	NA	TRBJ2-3	TGTGCCAGCAGCTTCCGGCTAGCGGGGGGCGGAGATACGCAGTATTTT	CASSFRLAGGGDTQYF
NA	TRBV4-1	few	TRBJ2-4	TGCGCCAGCAGCCAAGGCCCTAGGGGGAACATTCAGTACTTC	CASSQGPRGNIQYF
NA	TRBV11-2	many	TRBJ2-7	TGTGCCAGCACCGCCATGGGCCTACTGTACTTC	CASTAMGLLYF
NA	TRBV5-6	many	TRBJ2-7	TGTGCCAGCAGCTTATCCCTTTTGCGGTTCTACGAGCAGTACTTC	CASSLSLLRFYEQYF
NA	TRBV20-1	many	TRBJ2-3	TGCAGTGCTAGCGGGGCGGGGACCACAGATACGCAGTATTTT	CSASGAGTTDTQYF
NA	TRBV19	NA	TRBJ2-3	TGTGCCACCCGAGGTTGGGACCCCACAGATACGCAGTATTTT	CATRGWDPTDTQYF
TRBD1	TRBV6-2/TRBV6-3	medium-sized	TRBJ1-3	TGTGCCAGCAGTGACAGGGGTGGCGGAAACACCATATATTTT	CASSDRGGGNTIYF
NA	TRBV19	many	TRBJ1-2	TGTGCCAGTAGTAGAACCGGGACTCCGGGAGGGTATGGCTACACCTTC	CASSRTGTPGGYGYTF
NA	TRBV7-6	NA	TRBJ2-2	TGTGCCAGCATCTCCTCCTATGGGGCGCGGATCGGGGAGTTGTTTTTT	CASISSYGARIGELFF
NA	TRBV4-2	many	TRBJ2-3	TGTGCCAGCAGCCGGACGGTAGTCGGGGGCACAGATACGCAGTATTTT	CASSRTVVGGTDTQYF
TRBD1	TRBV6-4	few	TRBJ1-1	TGTGCCAACAGTGTGGATAGGGGGCCCATTCGACTCGAAGCTTTCTTT	CANSVDRGPIRLEAFF
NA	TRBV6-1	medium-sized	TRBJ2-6	TGTGCCAGCAGTCGACAGTCTCGAATGGGGGGGGCCAACGTCCTGACTTTC	CASSRQSRMGGANVLTF
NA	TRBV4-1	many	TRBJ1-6	TGCGCCAGCAGCCAAGATGGGGGTGACTATAATTCACCCCTCCACTTT	CASSQDGGDYNSPLHF
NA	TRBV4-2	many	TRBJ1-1	TGTGCCAGCAGCCAAGTTGGGAACCTTAACACTGAAGCTTTCTTT	CASSQVGNLNTEAFF